Presented here are 20 T cell receptor beta chains from one specimen sequenced in a study of cytomegalovirus exposure and HLA in healthy donors. Some clones are missing from TCRdb's copy, which holds only in-frame ones; the method was immunoSEQ multiplex PCR. The table includes 260,000 or so clones, 80% to 90% detected once. Input material: PBMCs. These receptors came from a young man in good health and CMV-seronegative.

The genes are TRBV15 and TRBJ2-5; weak D call: TRBD2 (7 bases). The CDR3 is 16 amino acids. V gave up 1 base and J gave up 4 bases, with 16 bases separating them. The germline V gene has CDR1 LNHNV and CDR2 YYDKDF (reference sequence). The CDR3 sequence: CATSRGGGTTRETQYF. DNA for the CDR3: TGTGCCACCAGCAGAGGGGGGGGCACTACCCGAGAGACCCAGTACTTC.

The chain joins TRBV7-2 to TRBJ2-7; 7 nucleotides agree with TRBD1. V was pared by 0 bases and J by 2 bases, with 4 bases of the junction left unmatched. Germline values: CDR1 SGHTA, CDR2 FQGNSA. CDR3 length equals 15 residues. For the CDR3, the DNA is TGTGCCAGCAGCTTAGCAGGTGGGACAGCCTACGAGCAGTACTTC. The encoded protein is CASSLAGGTAYEQYF.

The V gene is TRBV4-1, the J gene TRBJ1-2; 8 nucleotides match TRBD1. V trimming: 0 bases; J trimming: 4 bases; junction bases outside the gene matches: 7. This CDR3 has 16 residues. Germline CDR1 reads MGHRA; CDR2 reads YSYEKL. This CDR3 reads CASSQERTGKLYGYTF. In DNA, the CDR3 is TGCGCCAGCAGCCAAGAAAGGACAGGGAAACTCTATGGCTACACCTTC.

The rearrangement joins TRBV19 to TRBJ2-6; tentatively, D is TRBD1 (5 bases). There are 15 residues in the CDR3. Germline V CDR1 and CDR2: LNHDA, SQIVND (reference sequence). V lost 1 base to trimming and J lost 3 bases, with 7 bases between them. CDR3 loop: CASSIGGFGANVLTF. CDR3 DNA sequence: TGTGCCAGTAGTATAGGGGGCTTTGGGGCCAACGTCCTGACTTTC. Complete variable domain (other parts from reference TRBV19 and TRBJ2-6): DGGITQSPKYLFRKEGQNVTLSCEQNLNHDAMYWYRQDPGQGLRLIYYSQIVNDFQKGDIAEGYSVSREKKESFPLTVTSAQKNPTAFYLCASSIGGFGANVLTFGAGSRLTVL.

V is TRBV5-4 and J is TRBJ2-1; a possible D gene is TRBD2 (6 bases). V lost 0 bases, J lost 0 bases, and 10 bases lay in between. The CDR3 is made up of 16 amino acids. Germline V CDR1 and CDR2: SGHNT, YYREEE (reference sequence). Here the CDR3 reads CASSLVPTSSYNEQFF. CDR3 sequence (DNA): TGTGCCAGCAGCTTGGTCCCGACTAGCTCCTACAATGAGCAGTTCTTC. Combining the CDR3 with reference TRBV5-4 and TRBJ2-1 gives the whole variable domain ETGVTQSPTHLIKTRGQQVTLRCSSQSGHNTVSWYQQALGQGPQFIFQYYREEENGRGNFPPRFSGLQFPNYSSELNVNALELDDSALYLCASSLVPTSSYNEQFFGPGTRLTVL.

This clone was picked up a small number of times. V gene TRBV28 combines with J gene TRBJ2-7; TRBD1 aligns across 7 bases. V was pared by 8 bases and J by 7 bases, with 11 bases of the junction left unmatched. In germline, CDR1 is MDHEN, CDR2 SYDVKM. This CDR3 has 13 amino acids. CDR3 protein: CASQSQGLGEQYF. CDR3 coding DNA: TGTGCCAGCCAATCACAGGGGCTTGGGGAGCAGTACTTC. Variable domain in full (rest from reference TRBV28 and TRBJ2-7): DVKVTQSSRYLVKRTGEKVFLECVQDMDHENMFWYRQDPGLGLRLIYFSYDVKMKEKGDIPEGYSVSREKKERFSLILESASTNQTSMYLCASQSQGLGEQYFGPGTRLTVT.

V usage is TRBV9 and J usage is TRBJ2-7; D might be TRBD1 (6 bases). The CDR3 spans 14 residues. Trimming removed 4 bases at V and 3 bases at J, with 14 bases between. Per the germline V gene, CDR1 is SGDLS and CDR2 is YYNGEE. The CDR3 reads CASSLGTMGYEQYF. The CDR3 region has the DNA TGTGCCAGCAGCTTAGGGACAATGGGCTACGAGCAGTACTTC.

This clone appeared a few times. The chain couples TRBV28 to TRBJ1-2; possible D gene TRBD1, 5 bases. This CDR3 comprises 12 residues. Trimming took off 10 bases at V and 4 bases at J, with 13 bases between the two ends. The germline gives CDR1 MDHEN, CDR2 SYDVKM. The CDR3 region is CATSRQTYGYTF. CDR3 DNA: TGTGCCACCTCTAGACAGACCTATGGCTACACCTTC.

This sequence joins TRBV4-1 and TRBJ2-7, with a tentative D call TRBD2 (6 bases). This CDR3 is built from 15 residues. Germline V gene sequence: CDR1 MGHRA, CDR2 YSYEKL. The germline V and J ends were trimmed by 1 base and 2 bases, with 12 bases remaining between them. CDR3 in amino acids: CASSQGLGGTYEQYF. The CDR3, as DNA: TGCGCCAGCAGCCAAGGACTTGGAGGGACCTACGAGCAGTACTTC.

The rearrangement joins TRBV5-1 to TRBJ2-5; D uncertain. V lost 4 bases and J 5 bases, leaving 15 bases between the germline ends. Germline V CDR1 and CDR2: SGHRS, YFSETQ. The CDR3 is 14 residues long. This CDR3 reads CASSPQPRPETQYF. The CDR3 bases are TGCGCCAGCAGCCCACAGCCACGGCCGGAGACCCAGTACTTC.

In this sample, this clone turned up once. V is TRBV27 and J is TRBJ1-2; possible D gene TRBD1, 6 bases. Deletions cut 5 bases from V and 4 bases from J, with 14 bases between. CDR1 and CDR2 from the germline V gene are MNHEY and SMNVEV (reference sequence). This CDR3 comprises 14 residues. CDR3 sequence reads: CASSPDRPSYGYTF. The CDR3, as DNA: TGTGCCAGCAGTCCGGACAGACCTTCCTATGGCTACACCTTC.

The chain couples TRBV7-6 to TRBJ2-5; 16 bases line up with TRBD2. Trimming removed 5 bases from V and 4 bases from J; junction bases left unmatched: 13. The CDR3 runs to 19 residues. Germline CDR1 is SGHVS and CDR2 is FNYEAQ. The CDR3 bases are TGTGCCAGCAGCCGACCTCTGGGACTAGCGGGAGGGCCGAGAGAGACCCAGTACTTC. This translates into CASSRPLGLAGGPRETQYF.

The CDR3 DNA sequence: TGTGCCAGCAGCCAGATGGACAGTCGGGCTGAAAAACTGTTTTTT. Protein sequence: CASSQMDSRAEKLFF. V is TRBV4-2 and J is TRBJ1-4, with a tentative D call TRBD1 (6 bases). The CDR3 totals 15 residues. V lost 3 bases and J 7 bases, leaving 15 bases between the germline ends. Germline V gene lookup returns CDR1 LGHNA and CDR2 YNFKEQ.

The chain combines TRBV6-1 with TRBJ2-1, with 7 bases fitting TRBD2. CDR1 and CDR2 from the germline V gene are MNHNS and SASEGT. The CDR3 extends over 15 amino acids. V shed 7 bases, J shed 4 bases, and the junction held 10 bases outside the gene matches. CDR3 in DNA: TGTGCCAGCACTTATAGGCTAGCGGAGTACAATGAGCAGTTCTTC. This gives the protein CASTYRLAEYNEQFF.

The chain carries TRBV28 and TRBJ2-7; weak D call: TRBD2 (5 bases). CDR3 length equals 14 residues. Trimming removed 3 bases from V and 2 bases from J, with 11 bases in between. Germline CDR1 is MDHEN and CDR2 is SYDVKM. This CDR3 reads CASSLGAPTYEQYF. As DNA, the CDR3 is TGTGCCAGCAGTTTGGGAGCGCCGACCTACGAGCAGTACTTC. Based on the CDR3 plus reference TRBV28 and TRBJ2-7, the full variable domain is DVKVTQSSRYLVKRTGEKVFLECVQDMDHENMFWYRQDPGLGLRLIYFSYDVKMKEKGDIPEGYSVSREKKERFSLILESASTNQTSMYLCASSLGAPTYEQYFGPGTRLTVT.

For the CDR3, the DNA is TGTGCCAGCAGGGACATTGGCTACGAGCAGTACTTC. Translation gives CASRDIGYEQYF. V usage is TRBV2 and J usage is TRBJ2-7, with a weak D call TRBD1 (5 bases). The CDR3 length is 12 residues. Per germline, CDR1 SNHLY and CDR2 FYNNEI. The germline V and J ends were trimmed by 6 bases and 3 bases, with 9 bases remaining between them. Combining the CDR3 with reference TRBV2 and TRBJ2-7 gives the whole variable domain EPEVTQTPSHQVTQMGQEVILRCVPISNHLYFYWYRQILGQKVEFLVSFYNNEISEKSEIFDDQFSVERPDGSNFTLKIRSTKLEDSAMYFCASRDIGYEQYFGPGTRLTVT.

The chain links TRBV5-1 to TRBJ2-3, with TRBD1 matching 8 bases. Per the germline V gene, CDR1 is SGHRS and CDR2 is YFSETQ. CDR3 length: 15 residues. Trimming cost V 4 bases and J 2 bases; bases outside gene matches: 6. CDR3 coding DNA: TGCGCCAGCAGCGCAGGACAGGGAAACACAGATACGCAGTATTTT. This encodes CASSAGQGNTDTQYF.

This chain connects TRBV6-5 to TRBJ1-3; 9 bases are shared with TRBD1. Trimming removed 5 bases from V and 4 bases from J; junction bases left unmatched: 6. The CDR3 has 15 amino acids. Germline assignment: CDR1 MNHEY and CDR2 SVGAGI. DNA for the CDR3: TGTGCCAGCAGTCCAACAGGGGGCTCCGGAAACACCATATATTTT. It translates to CASSPTGGSGNTIYF.

The chain links TRBV30 to TRBJ1-1; D not resolved. Germline loops: CDR1 GTSNPN, CDR2 SVGIG (reference sequence). This CDR3 region has 11 residues. Deletions cut 4 bases from V and 2 bases from J, with 5 bases between. CDR3 amino acids: CAWKRNTEAFF. CDR3 nucleotide sequence: TGTGCCTGGAAGCGCAACACTGAAGCTTTCTTT.

The chain recombines TRBV5-1 with TRBJ2-5; maybe TRBD2 (5 bases). The CDR3 totals 13 residues. The V end was cut by 5 bases, the J end by 0 bases, with 8 bases between. Germline V gene data show CDR1 as SGHRS and CDR2 as YFSETQ. CDR3: CASRRGYQETQYF. CDR3 bases: TGCGCCAGCAGAAGAGGGTACCAAGAGACCCAGTACTTC.